One and the same sample provided the 12 T cell receptor beta chains below, sequenced in a study of T-cell memory formation after mild COVID-19. MiXCR, applied by TCRdb to the 5' RACE reads, yields one record per CDR3 protein. This sample has about 320,000 distinct CDR3 sequences; roughly an eighth occur once, and the top ten carry roughly a fifth. The sequencing sample was made of PBMCs or a T cell subset sorted from them (not recorded which). Receptors originate from a man aged 18 to 30 who had mild COVID-19 (a few samples of this study predate the infection). Cell type and time point are not known.

This chain links TRBV3-1 with TRBJ2-7; maybe TRBD1 (6 bases). V was cut by 4 bases and J by 5 bases, with 12 bases left in between. Germline CDR1 is LGHDT and CDR2 is YNNKEL (reference sequence). This CDR3 spans 13 amino acids. CDR3 amino acids: CASSPNGGNEQYV. CDR3 sequence (DNA): TGTGCCAGCAGCCCTAATGGGGGCAACGAGCAGTACGTC.

This clonotype was observed a handful of times. The chain couples TRBV13 to TRBJ1-1; the D is unclear. Germline V gene sequence: CDR1 PRHDT, CDR2 FYEKMQ (reference sequence). The CDR3 runs 12 residues. Trimming took 5 bases from V and 1 from J, leaving 5 bases between them. In DNA, the CDR3 is TGTGCCAGCAGCGTATGGAACACTGAAGCTTTCTTT. This gives the protein CASSVWNTEAFF.

This clonotype has just a few counts. The gene calls are TRBV4-3 and TRBJ2-3; a possible D gene is TRBD2 (6 bases). Trimming took off 0 bases at V and 0 bases at J, with 16 bases between the two ends. This CDR3 has 18 residues. Germline values: CDR1 LGHNA, CDR2 YSLEER. The CDR3 loop is CASSQDPQRGASTDTQYF. For the CDR3, the DNA is TGCGCCAGCAGCCAAGATCCACAACGCGGGGCTAGCACAGATACGCAGTATTTT.

This rearrangement joins TRBV6-2 or TRBV6-3 to TRBJ2-1; no firm D call. The CDR3 is made up of 13 amino acids. CDR1 MNHEY and CDR2 SVGEGT come from the germline V gene. Trimming pared 2 bases from V and 7 bases from J, leaving 9 bases between. In DNA form, the CDR3 reads TGTGCCAGCAGTTACGCGCTAGGGAATGAGCAGTTCTTC. It translates to CASSYALGNEQFF.

The chain couples TRBV6-5 to TRBJ2-2, with 10 bases lining up with TRBD2. Trimming cost V 5 bases and J 7 bases; bases outside gene matches: 4. The CDR3 loop spans 14 amino acids. Germline CDR1 and CDR2: MNHEY and SVGAGI. In DNA form, the CDR3 reads TGTGCCAGCAGTCATAGCGGGGGGATCGGGGAGCTGTTTTTT. It encodes CASSHSGGIGELFF.

This clonotype was recorded a few times. This sequence joins TRBV12-3 or TRBV12-4 and TRBJ1-1; D is ambiguous. This CDR3 region has 15 residues. Trimming cost V 7 bases and J 0 bases, with 15 bases left between them. The DNA for the CDR3 is TGTGCCAGCACCGCGGGGTTGGGTATGAACACTGAAGCTTTCTTT. Translated: CASTAGLGMNTEAFF.

V is TRBV6-5 and J is TRBJ1-6, with D perhaps TRBD1 (5 bases). The CDR3 totals 14 residues. Germline CDR1 is MNHEY and CDR2 is SVGAGI. V was cut by 9 bases and J by 8 bases, with 17 bases left in between. The CDR3 loop reads CASGQTMGDSPLHF. The CDR3 nucleotides are TGTGCCAGTGGTCAAACTATGGGGGATTCACCCCTCCACTTT.

The chain uses TRBV6-5 and TRBJ2-7, with 11 bases that match TRBD1. Germline V gene lookup returns CDR1 MNHEY and CDR2 SVGAGI. This CDR3 contains 15 residues. V dropped 2 bases and J dropped 4; count of bases not matched to a gene: 4. In DNA form, the CDR3 reads TGTGCCAGCAGTTACGAGGACAGGGGGCTTTACGAGCAGTACTTC. This sequence encodes CASSYEDRGLYEQYF.

The chain joins TRBV6-5 to TRBJ2-3, with a weak D call TRBD1 (5 bases). V gave up 2 bases and J gave up 0 bases, with 6 bases separating them. The CDR3 sequence is 14 residues long. The germline CDR1 and CDR2 sequences are MNHEY and SVGAGI. CDR3 sequence: CASSYGASTDTQYF. In DNA form, the CDR3 reads TGTGCCAGCAGTTACGGGGCCAGCACAGATACGCAGTATTTT.

The CDR3 DNA reads TGTGCCAGCAGTTCCCCTCGGACTAGCGGGAGGATCAATGAGCAGTTCTTC. Amino acid sequence: CASSSPRTSGRINEQFF. The chain has TRBV27 and TRBJ2-1; the match to TRBD2 covers 14 bases. CDR3 length: 17 amino acids. With V trimmed by 4 bases and J by 6 bases, 8 bases remained unmatched. Germline V gene lookup returns CDR1 MNHEY and CDR2 SMNVEV (reference sequence).

This clonotype was seen more than once but under ten times. The chain joins TRBV7-3 to TRBJ2-2; D perhaps matches TRBD1 (6 bases). The germline V and J ends were trimmed by 5 bases and 0 bases, with 13 bases remaining between them. Looked up from germline, CDR1 is SGHTA and CDR2 is FQGTGA. CDR3 length equals 16 residues. CDR3 nucleotides: TGTGCCAGCAGCCCCCTGGGGACAACGAACACCGGGGAGCTGTTTTTT. Encoded protein: CASSPLGTTNTGELFF.

Here the CDR3 reads CASSSGLARTGELFF. The CDR3 DNA reads as TGTGCCAGCAGCTCGGGACTAGCGAGGACCGGGGAGCTGTTTTTT. This chain joins TRBV5-6 and TRBJ2-2; TRBD2 aligns across 10 bases. The trim removed 3 bases at V and 5 bases at J, leaving 4 bases unmatched. The length of the CDR3 is 15 residues. Looked up from germline, CDR1 is SGHDT and CDR2 is YYEEEE.